One and the same sample provided the 21 T cell receptor beta chains below, sequenced in a study of control samples from healthy donors and cancer patients. The repertoire was sequenced with immunoSEQ multiplex PCR; TCRdb's copy has only in-frame clones and lacks some. Among around 190,000 clones listed, 85% to 95% were seen once. Sequencing input: blood. These receptors were taken from a man aged 25 to 40 in good health.

The J gene is TRBJ1-1, the V gene TRBV10-2; D unclear. Germline assignment: CDR1 WSHSY and CDR2 SAAADI. V dropped 4 bases and J dropped 1 base, with 4 bases sitting between them. The CDR3 is 12 residues long. CDR3 protein: CASSGGNTEAFF. CDR3 nucleotides: TGCGCCAGCAGTGGGGGGAACACTGAAGCTTTCTTT.

The rearrangement links TRBV6-5 to TRBJ1-6; D might be TRBD1 (5 bases). Germline loops: CDR1 MNHEY, CDR2 SVGAGI. The CDR3 is 15 residues long. V was shortened by 6 bases and J by 7 bases, with 16 bases between the two germline ends. In DNA, the CDR3 is TGTGCCAGCAGCCCGCGAGGGGAAATAAATTCACCCCTCCACTTT. Its protein product is CASSPRGEINSPLHF.

The CDR3 reads CASSESRGLGYGYTF. CDR3 bases: TGTGCCAGCAGTGAATCCCGGGGTCTAGGCTATGGCTACACCTTC. This chain uses TRBV6-1 with TRBJ1-2; D uncertain. Germline assignment: CDR1 MNHNS and CDR2 SASEGT. V lost 2 bases and J 4 bases, leaving 14 bases between the germline ends. The CDR3 totals 15 residues.

The genes are TRBV5-6 and TRBJ2-7; no clear D gene. Per germline, CDR1 SGHDT and CDR2 YYEEEE. The germline V and J ends were trimmed by 4 bases and 6 bases, with 17 bases remaining between them. The CDR3 covers 14 residues. The CDR3, as DNA: TGTGCCAGCAGCCCCACATGGGCACGTTCCGAGCAGTACTTC. This encodes CASSPTWARSEQYF.

The chain joins TRBV18 to TRBJ1-5; D gene ambiguous. Germline assignment: CDR1 KGHSH and CDR2 LQKENI. CDR3 length equals 13 residues. Trimming left V 1 base short and J 4 bases short, with 5 bases between. The CDR3 nucleotides read TGTGCCAGCTCACCACGGGAGAATCAGCCCCAGCATTTT. Its protein product is CASSPRENQPQHF.

The chain recombines TRBV28 with TRBJ2-5, with a tentative D call TRBD2 (5 bases). Trimming stripped 2 bases from V and 2 bases from J, with 12 bases between. There are 15 residues in the CDR3. CDR1 MDHEN and CDR2 SYDVKM come from the germline V gene. CDR3 coding DNA: TGTGCCAGCAGTTTAGGCCGGGGAGAACAAGAGACCCAGTACTTC. Its translation is CASSLGRGEQETQYF.

The V and J genes are TRBV10-3 and TRBJ2-2, with TRBD1 identical over 7 bases. This CDR3 comprises 16 residues. In germline, CDR1 is ENHRY, CDR2 SYGVKD. The trim removed 8 bases at V and 1 base at J, leaving 10 bases unmatched. DNA for the CDR3: TGTGCCATCCAAACAGGGGCTGAAAGGAACACCGGGGAGCTGTTTTTT. It codes for CAIQTGAERNTGELFF.

This CDR3 is CASRRLSSYEQYF. The CDR3 region has the DNA TGTGCCAGCAGGCGACTGAGCTCCTACGAGCAGTACTTC. The rearrangement joins TRBV27 to TRBJ2-7; D gene uncertain. The CDR3 spans 13 residues. V was cut by 6 bases and J by 0 bases, with 9 bases left in between. Germline CDR1 and CDR2: MNHEY and SMNVEV (reference sequence).

The chain carries TRBV11-2 and TRBJ2-1; no clear D gene. The V and J ends lost 1 base and 8 bases respectively, with 6 bases between them. CDR1 and CDR2 from the germline V gene are SGHAT and FQNNGV. The CDR3 is made up of 12 amino acids. This chain's CDR3 is CASSLAYHEQFF. CDR3 nucleotides: TGTGCCAGCAGCTTAGCATACCATGAGCAGTTCTTC.

V gene TRBV7-6 combines with J gene TRBJ1-4, with D possibly matching TRBD1 (6 bases). The CDR3 is made up of 17 amino acids. Trimming took 2 bases from V and 2 from J, leaving 15 bases between them. CDR1 and CDR2 (germline): SGHVS, FNYEAQ. CDR3 region: CASSLKHRVFTNEKLFF. The CDR3 DNA reads as TGTGCCAGCAGCTTAAAACACAGGGTTTTTACTAATGAAAAACTGTTTTTT.

V and J are TRBV6-2 or TRBV6-3 and TRBJ2-7; the match to TRBD2 covers 9 bases. Germline V lookup: CDR1 MNHEY, CDR2 SVGEGT. J lost 2 bases, V lost 2 bases, and 1 base had no gene match. This CDR3 is built from 14 residues. CDR3 sequence (DNA): TGTGCCAGCAGTTACGGCGGGGGGGCCTACGAGCAGTACTTC. It specifies CASSYGGGAYEQYF.

This clone appeared once. The chain recombines TRBV9 with TRBJ2-7; a weak D match, TRBD1 (6 bases). CDR1 is SGDLS, CDR2 YYNGEE, per germline. V lost 2 bases to trimming and J lost 2 bases, with 14 bases between them. The CDR3 totals 15 residues. Here the CDR3 reads CASSVTGTDAYEQYF. The CDR3, as DNA: TGTGCCAGCAGCGTGACAGGCACTGATGCCTACGAGCAGTACTTC.

The V and J genes are TRBV30 and TRBJ1-2; D is unresolved. V dropped 7 bases and J dropped 2 bases, with 11 bases sitting between them. The CDR3 is 12 residues long. Germline V gene lookup returns CDR1 GTSNPN and CDR2 SVGIG (reference sequence). CDR3 residues: CAFFDTNYGYTF. CDR3 sequence (DNA): TGTGCCTTCTTCGACACAAACTATGGCTACACCTTC.

This clone showed up just once. The CDR3 spells CASSQSGPRGNSPLHF. The CDR3 region has the DNA TGCGCCAGCAGCCAATCTGGACCGCGGGGTAATTCACCCCTCCACTTT. This chain connects TRBV4-3 to TRBJ1-6; D gene ambiguous. V was cut by 2 bases and J by 6 bases, with 14 bases left in between. There are 16 residues in the CDR3. Germline values: CDR1 LGHNA, CDR2 YSLEER.

The V and J genes are TRBV6-5 and TRBJ2-5, with unresolved D. Trimming stripped 5 bases from V and 7 bases from J, with 20 bases between. Germline CDR1 is MNHEY and CDR2 is SVGAGI. This CDR3 comprises 15 residues. CDR3 protein: CASSLGIGSYGTQYF. The DNA of the CDR3 is TGTGCCAGCAGTCTTGGAATAGGGTCGTACGGGACCCAGTACTTC.

The chain combines TRBV3-1 (or the pseudogene TRBV3-2) with TRBJ2-2; D is unclear. The CDR3 is made up of 14 amino acids. The germline gives CDR1 LGHDT, CDR2 YNNKEL (reference sequence). The germline V and J ends were trimmed by 4 bases and 5 bases, with 11 bases remaining between them. The CDR3 nucleotides are TGTGCCAGCAGCCTGAGATCGAGGACCGGGGAGCTGTTTTTT. The encoded protein is CASSLRSRTGELFF.

The chain uses TRBV3-1 (or the pseudogene TRBV3-2) and TRBJ2-5; TRBD2 matches 7 bases. With V trimmed by 1 base and J by 5 bases, 1 base remained unmatched. This CDR3 spans 13 amino acids. The germline V gene has CDR1 LGHDT and CDR2 YNNKEL (reference sequence). The CDR3: CASSQGSGETQYF. CDR3 bases: TGTGCCAGCAGCCAAGGTAGCGGGGAGACCCAGTACTTC.

This rearrangement joins TRBV20-1 to TRBJ2-7; D remains unclear. The germline CDR1 and CDR2 sequences are DFQATT and SNEGSKA (reference sequence). Deletions cut 0 bases from V and 5 bases from J, with 5 bases between. This CDR3 spans 11 amino acids. CDR3 nucleotide sequence: TGCAGTGCTAGAGAGAACAACGAGCAGTACTTC. It codes for CSARENNEQYF.

CDR3 bases: TGTGCCAGCAGTTCGACTAGCACCTACGAGCAGTACTTC. Its protein is CASSSTSTYEQYF. V usage is TRBV27 and J usage is TRBJ2-7; 7 bases fit TRBD2. Germline values: CDR1 MNHEY, CDR2 SMNVEV (reference sequence). The CDR3 has 13 residues. With V trimmed by 4 bases and J by 2 bases, 2 bases remained unmatched.

The V gene is TRBV11-2, the J gene TRBJ2-5, with 15 bases matching TRBD2. Trimming cost V 4 bases and J 7 bases; bases outside gene matches: 7. CDR1 and CDR2 (germline): SGHAT, FQNNGV. This CDR3 has 16 amino acids. The CDR3 region is CASSSRTSGGAGTQYF. CDR3 bases: TGTGCCAGCAGCTCAAGGACTAGCGGGGGGGCGGGGACCCAGTACTTC.

The rearrangement links TRBV20-1 to TRBJ2-1, with no clear D. The germline CDR1 and CDR2 sequences are DFQATT and SNEGSKA (reference sequence). The CDR3 spans 14 residues. Trimming took off 3 bases at V and 1 base at J, with 10 bases between the two ends. The CDR3 sequence is CSASTRPSYNEQFF. Here the CDR3 DNA reads TGCAGTGCTAGTACCAGGCCGTCCTACAATGAGCAGTTCTTC.